This entry features one T cell receptor (beta chain) sequence. Antigen: not known. The source of the sample is a study of shared clonotypes between healthy human individuals. Study at large: A couple of women and a few men aged 18 to 49 served as donors.

In the authors' workflow: Junction-only sequences produced by ImmunoSEQ had no quality scores, so filtering differed. TCRdb keeps only in-frame clones here, not all; method: immunoSEQ multiplex PCR. The V and J calls and clone size are taken from that table; D and trimming were inferred from the DNA. The data contain roughly 2.4 million clones, approximately 96% of them singletons. The CDR3 consists of 15 residues. The V and J ends lost 4 bases and 2 bases, in that order; junction bases with no gene match: 2. Germline V lookup: CDR1 SGHRS, CDR2 YFSETQ. The study's findings and limits: Across subsets, estimated richness was generally greater for naive than for memory populations. Among donors, sharing of clonotypes was expected to be affected by sequencing depth.

The source of this sequence is a man aged 18 to 35 in good health. V and J are TRBV5-1 and TRBJ2-3, with 12 nucleotides matching TRBD2. Sequences were obtained from naive CD4+ T cells sorted from blood. Noted subset: CD45RA+ positively selected. CDR3 in DNA: TGCGCCAGCAGCCCTAGCGGGAGGGCCACAGATACGCAGTATTTT. This gives the protein CASSPSGRATDTQYF. Combining the CDR3 with reference TRBV5-1 and TRBJ2-3 gives the whole variable domain KAGVTQTPRYLIKTRGQQVTLSCSPISGHRSVSWYQQTPGQGLQFLFEYFSETQRNKGNFPGRFSGRQFSNSRSEMNVSTLELGDSALYLCASSPSGRATDTQYFGPGTRLTVL.